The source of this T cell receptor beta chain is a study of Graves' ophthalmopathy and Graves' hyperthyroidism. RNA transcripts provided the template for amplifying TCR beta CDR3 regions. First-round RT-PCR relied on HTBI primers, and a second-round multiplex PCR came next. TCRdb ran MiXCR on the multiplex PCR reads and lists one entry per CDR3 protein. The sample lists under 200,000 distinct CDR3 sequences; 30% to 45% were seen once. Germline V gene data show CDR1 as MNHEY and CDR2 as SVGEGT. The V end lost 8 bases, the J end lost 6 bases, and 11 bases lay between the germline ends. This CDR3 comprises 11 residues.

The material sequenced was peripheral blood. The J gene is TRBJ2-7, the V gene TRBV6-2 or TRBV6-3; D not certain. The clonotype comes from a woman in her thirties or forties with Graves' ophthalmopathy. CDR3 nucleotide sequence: TGTGCCAGCGGTTTAGCCGGCGAGCAGTACTTC. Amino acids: CASGLAGEQYF.